This T cell receptor (beta chain) was obtained from a study of identifying expanded T cells in peripheral blood. TCRdb's table, derived via immunoSEQ multiplex PCR, lists solely in-frame clones and lacks some. The sample yields under 120,000 clones, approximately 90% seen once. Study conclusions and caveats: Over approximately two and four weeks, about 16 and 19 clones changed, versus around 1.2 between replicates.

A word on this clone: The antigen is undetermined. At one end the junction does not follow the germline gene, possibly because of a read error.

No infections or other immune events were documented during collection. The CDR3 is 9 amino acids. Germline assignment: CDR1 MNHEY and CDR2 SVGAGI. V gene TRBV6-5 combines with J gene TRBJ1-5; D not certain. The clonotype was recovered from a person aged 18 to 70 in good health. Material: blood. DNA of the CDR3: TGCCCGAGCAATCAGCCCCAGCATTTT. This codes for CPSNQPQHF.